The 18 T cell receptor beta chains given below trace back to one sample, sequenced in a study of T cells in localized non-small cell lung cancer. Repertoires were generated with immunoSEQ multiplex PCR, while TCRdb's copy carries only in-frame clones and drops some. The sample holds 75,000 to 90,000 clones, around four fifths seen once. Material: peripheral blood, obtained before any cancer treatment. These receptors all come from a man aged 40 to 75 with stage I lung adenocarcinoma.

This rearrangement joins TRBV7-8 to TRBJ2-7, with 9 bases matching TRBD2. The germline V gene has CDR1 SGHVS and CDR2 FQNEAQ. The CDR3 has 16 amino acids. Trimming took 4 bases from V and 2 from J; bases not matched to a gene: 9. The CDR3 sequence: CASSSIAGALTYEQYF. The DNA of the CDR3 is TGTGCCAGCAGCTCAATAGCGGGGGCCCTCACCTACGAGCAGTACTTC.

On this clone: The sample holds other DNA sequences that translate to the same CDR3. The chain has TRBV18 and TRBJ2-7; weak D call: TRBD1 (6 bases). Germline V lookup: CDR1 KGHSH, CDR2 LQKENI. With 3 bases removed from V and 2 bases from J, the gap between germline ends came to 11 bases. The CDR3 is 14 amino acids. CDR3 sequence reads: CASSPRQGTYEQYF. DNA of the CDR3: TGTGCCAGCTCACCCAGGCAGGGGACCTACGAGCAGTACTTC.

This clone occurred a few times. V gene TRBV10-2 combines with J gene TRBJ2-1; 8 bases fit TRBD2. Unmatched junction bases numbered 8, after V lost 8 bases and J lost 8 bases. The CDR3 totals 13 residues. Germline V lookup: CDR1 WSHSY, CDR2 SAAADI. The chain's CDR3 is CASATSVFDEQFF. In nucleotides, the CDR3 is TGCGCCAGCGCGACTAGCGTGTTTGATGAGCAGTTCTTC.

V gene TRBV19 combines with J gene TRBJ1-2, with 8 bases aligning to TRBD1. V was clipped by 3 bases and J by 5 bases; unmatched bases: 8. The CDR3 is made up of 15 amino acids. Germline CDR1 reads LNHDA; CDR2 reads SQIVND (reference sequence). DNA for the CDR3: TGTGCCAGTAGTATTGCCCGGACAGGGTTTTATGGCTACACCTTC. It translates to CASSIARTGFYGYTF.

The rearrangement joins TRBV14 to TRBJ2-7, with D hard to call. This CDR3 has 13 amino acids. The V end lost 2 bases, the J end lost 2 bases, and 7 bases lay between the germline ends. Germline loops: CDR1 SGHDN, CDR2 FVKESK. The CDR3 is CASSQHGAYEQYF. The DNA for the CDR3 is TGTGCCAGCAGCCAACACGGAGCCTACGAGCAGTACTTC.

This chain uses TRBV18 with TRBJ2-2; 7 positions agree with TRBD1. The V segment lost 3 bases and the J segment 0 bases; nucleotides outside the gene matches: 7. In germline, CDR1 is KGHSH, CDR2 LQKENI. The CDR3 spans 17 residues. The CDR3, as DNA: TGTGCCAGCTCACCTCCCCGGGACAGTGCGAACACCGGGGAGCTGTTTTTT. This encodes CASSPPRDSANTGELFF.

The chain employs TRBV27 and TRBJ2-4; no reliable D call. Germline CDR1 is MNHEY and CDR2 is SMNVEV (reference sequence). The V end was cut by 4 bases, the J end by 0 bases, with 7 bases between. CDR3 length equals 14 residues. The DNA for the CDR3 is TGTGCCAGCAGTTCGGTAGTAGCCAAAAACATTCAGTACTTC. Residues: CASSSVVAKNIQYF.

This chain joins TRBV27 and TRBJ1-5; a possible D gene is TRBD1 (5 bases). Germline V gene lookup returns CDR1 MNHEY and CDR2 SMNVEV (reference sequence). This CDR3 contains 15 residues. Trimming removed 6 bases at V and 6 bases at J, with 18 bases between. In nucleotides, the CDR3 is TGTGCCAGCAGACCAGGGACTCTGGGGAGTCAGCCCCAGCATTTT. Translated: CASRPGTLGSQPQHF.

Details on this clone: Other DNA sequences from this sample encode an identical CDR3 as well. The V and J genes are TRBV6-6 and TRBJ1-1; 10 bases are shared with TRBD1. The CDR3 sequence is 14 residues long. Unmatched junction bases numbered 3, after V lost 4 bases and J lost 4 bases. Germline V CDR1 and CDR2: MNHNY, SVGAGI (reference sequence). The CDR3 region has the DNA TGTGCCAGCAGTTCTGGACAGGGGGGCACTGAAGCTTTCTTT. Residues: CASSSGQGGTEAFF.

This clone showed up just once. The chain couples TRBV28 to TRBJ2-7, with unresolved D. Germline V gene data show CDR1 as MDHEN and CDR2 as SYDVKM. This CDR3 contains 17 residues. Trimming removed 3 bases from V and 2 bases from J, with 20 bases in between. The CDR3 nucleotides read TGTGCCAGCAGTTTTTTGACGGAATTAGGCGGAACCTACGAGCAGTACTTC. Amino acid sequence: CASSFLTELGGTYEQYF.

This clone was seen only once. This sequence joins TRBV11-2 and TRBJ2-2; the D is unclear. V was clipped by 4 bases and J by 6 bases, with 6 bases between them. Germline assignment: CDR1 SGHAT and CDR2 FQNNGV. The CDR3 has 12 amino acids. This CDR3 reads CASSSLAGELFF. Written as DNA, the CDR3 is TGTGCCAGCAGCTCCCTCGCCGGGGAGCTGTTTTTT.

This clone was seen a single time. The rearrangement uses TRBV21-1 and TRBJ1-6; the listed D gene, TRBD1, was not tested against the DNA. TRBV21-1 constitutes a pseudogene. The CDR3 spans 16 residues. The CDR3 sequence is CASSKGRGTYNSPLHF. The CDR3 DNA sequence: TGTGCCAGCAGCAAAGGTAGGGGTACCTATAATTCACCCCTCCACTTT.

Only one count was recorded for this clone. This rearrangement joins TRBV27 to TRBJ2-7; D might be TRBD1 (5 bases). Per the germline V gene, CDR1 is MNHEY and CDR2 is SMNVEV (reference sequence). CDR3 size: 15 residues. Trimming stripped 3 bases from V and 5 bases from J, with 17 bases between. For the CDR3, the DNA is TGTGCCAGCAGTTTGTTCTCACAGGCGAAAAACGAGCAGTACTTC. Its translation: CASSLFSQAKNEQYF.

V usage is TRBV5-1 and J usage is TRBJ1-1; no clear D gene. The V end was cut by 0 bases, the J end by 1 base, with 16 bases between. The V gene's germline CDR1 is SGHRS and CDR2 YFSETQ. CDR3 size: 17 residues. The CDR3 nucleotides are TGCGCCAGCAGCTTGGAGTCTGGCCAAACGAGGAACACTGAAGCTTTCTTT. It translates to CASSLESGQTRNTEAFF.

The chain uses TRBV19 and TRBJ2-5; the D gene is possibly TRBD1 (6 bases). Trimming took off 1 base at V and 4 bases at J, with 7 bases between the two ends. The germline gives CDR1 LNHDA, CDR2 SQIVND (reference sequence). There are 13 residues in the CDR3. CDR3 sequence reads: CASSIGQVETQYF. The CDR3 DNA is TGTGCCAGTAGTATAGGACAGGTAGAGACCCAGTACTTC.

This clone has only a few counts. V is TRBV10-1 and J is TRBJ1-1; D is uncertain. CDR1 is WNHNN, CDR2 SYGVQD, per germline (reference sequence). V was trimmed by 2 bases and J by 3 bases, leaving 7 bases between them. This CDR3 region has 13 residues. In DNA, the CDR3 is TGCGCCAGCAGTGAGGCCGGATACACTGAAGCTTTCTTT. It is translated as CASSEAGYTEAFF.

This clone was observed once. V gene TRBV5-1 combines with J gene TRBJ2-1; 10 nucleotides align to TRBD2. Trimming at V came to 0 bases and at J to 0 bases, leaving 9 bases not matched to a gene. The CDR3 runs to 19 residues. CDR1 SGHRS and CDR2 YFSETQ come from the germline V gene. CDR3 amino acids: CASSLAASGGSYSYNEQFF. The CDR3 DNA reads TGCGCCAGCAGCTTGGCGGCTAGCGGGGGATCGTACTCCTACAATGAGCAGTTCTTC.

The CDR3 DNA reads TGTGCCAGCAGCGCATGGGGACTAGCGGGGATATACAATGAGCAGTTCTTC. It specifies CASSAWGLAGIYNEQFF. V gene TRBV21-1 combines with J gene TRBJ2-1; the tabulated D call, TRBD2, remains unverified against the DNA. TRBV21-1 is an annotated pseudogene. CDR3 size: 17 residues.